Below, 12 T cell receptor beta chains from the same sample are listed, as sequenced in a study of blood T cell repertoires in COVID-19. Using immunoSEQ multiplex PCR, the repertoire was profiled, and TCRdb retains in-frame clones only, with some absent. This sample has around 270,000 clones, with around 89% found just once. Sequenced sample: peripheral blood. These receptors came from a man aged 25-45 years with acute or convalescent COVID-19.

The CDR3 DNA follows: TGTGCCAGCAACGGGAGGGCCAAAGATACGCAGTATTTT. Protein sequence: CASNGRAKDTQYF. The chain carries TRBV5-4 and TRBJ2-3, with 8 bases aligning to TRBD2. Looked up from germline, CDR1 is SGHNT and CDR2 is YYREEE (reference sequence). The CDR3 length is 13 residues. V shed 6 bases and J 5 bases; nucleotides not matched to a gene: 5.

This chain uses TRBV5-6 with TRBJ1-2; the match to TRBD1 covers 7 bases. Germline trimming cut 9 bases from V and 4 bases from J; bases unmatched to any gene: 15. The CDR3 is 15 residues long. Germline CDR1 SGHDT, CDR2 YYEEEE. In nucleotides, the CDR3 is TGTGCCACCTCCCGCTGGAGGGGGCTTGTCTATGGCTACACCTTC. It translates to CATSRWRGLVYGYTF.

The chain has TRBV5-6 and TRBJ2-2; 10 bases fit TRBD1. V lost 1 base, J lost 3 bases, and 3 bases stayed unmatched. Germline lookup yields CDR1 SGHDT and CDR2 YYEEEE. CDR3 length equals 16 residues. CDR3 in amino acids: CASSLFGTGDTGELFF. The DNA for the CDR3 is TGTGCCAGCAGCTTGTTTGGGACAGGGGACACCGGGGAGCTGTTTTTT. Drawing the rest from reference TRBV5-6 and TRBJ2-2, the complete variable domain is DAGVTQSPTHLIKTRGQQVTLRCSPKSGHDTVSWYQQALGQGPQFIFQYYEEEERQRGNFPDRFSGHQFPNYSSELNVNALLLGDSALYLCASSLFGTGDTGELFFGEGSRLTVL.

The V gene is TRBV28, the J gene TRBJ1-1; D call uncertain. This CDR3 has 14 residues. V shed 7 bases and J shed 4 bases, with 16 bases lying between them. Germline V gives CDR1 MDHEN, CDR2 SYDVKM. The CDR3 spells CASKKSIPRTEAFF. CDR3 nucleotides: TGTGCCAGCAAAAAAAGCATTCCTCGCACTGAAGCTTTCTTT. Combining the CDR3 with reference TRBV28 and TRBJ1-1 gives the whole variable domain DVKVTQSSRYLVKRTGEKVFLECVQDMDHENMFWYRQDPGLGLRLIYFSYDVKMKEKGDIPEGYSVSREKKERFSLILESASTNQTSMYLCASKKSIPRTEAFFGQGTRLTVV.

This chain joins TRBV28 and TRBJ1-4; D uncertain. The CDR3 contains 13 residues. From germline, CDR1 is MDHEN and CDR2 SYDVKM. The V end lost 7 bases, the J end lost 5 bases, and 11 bases lay between the germline ends. CDR3 amino acids: CASNPEGNEKLFF. The CDR3 DNA is TGTGCCAGCAATCCGGAGGGAAATGAAAAACTGTTTTTT.

The chain employs TRBV19 and TRBJ2-7, with 11 bases aligning to TRBD2. CDR1 and CDR2 (germline): LNHDA, SQIVND (reference sequence). J gave up 2 bases and V 6 bases, and 9 bases lay outside the gene matches. This CDR3 has 16 residues. The CDR3 loop reads CASRGRGTSGAYEQYF. The CDR3 DNA is TGTGCCAGTAGAGGGCGAGGGACTAGCGGAGCCTACGAGCAGTACTTC. Complete variable domain (other parts from reference TRBV19 and TRBJ2-7): DGGITQSPKYLFRKEGQNVTLSCEQNLNHDAMYWYRQDPGQGLRLIYYSQIVNDFQKGDIAEGYSVSREKKESFPLTVTSAQKNPTAFYLCASRGRGTSGAYEQYFGPGTRLTVT.

The gene calls are TRBV29-1 and TRBJ1-1, with D unresolved. Germline CDR1 SQVTM, CDR2 ANQGSEA. This CDR3 comprises 11 residues. Trimming shortened V by 8 bases and J by 6 bases, and 13 bases separated the two germline ends. CDR3 coding DNA: TGCAGCTCTGTTAACAGAGCTGAAGCTTTCTTT. This gives the protein CSSVNRAEAFF.

Only one count was recorded for this clone. J is TRBJ1-1 and V is TRBV13; TRBD1 agrees at 8 bases. The V gene's germline CDR1 is PRHDT and CDR2 FYEKMQ (reference sequence). This CDR3 region has 15 residues. V trimming: 4 bases; J trimming: 0 bases; junction bases outside the gene matches: 4. The CDR3 bases are TGTGCCAGCAGCTCGGGACAGGTTATGAACACTGAAGCTTTCTTT. Translating it yields CASSSGQVMNTEAFF.

This chain joins TRBV3-1 (or the pseudogene TRBV3-2) and TRBJ2-4; the D gene is possibly TRBD1 (6 bases). CDR1 LGHDT and CDR2 YNNKEL come from the germline V gene (reference sequence). The ends were cut back, 4 bases at V and 0 bases at J, with 22 bases in the middle. This CDR3 is built from 19 residues. The CDR3: CASSLRGQTASLAKNIQYF. DNA of the CDR3: TGTGCCAGCAGCCTGAGAGGACAGACAGCTTCTTTAGCCAAAAACATTCAGTACTTC.

The rearrangement uses TRBV6-5 and TRBJ1-3; the D is unclear. The CDR3 loop spans 13 amino acids. Per the germline V gene, CDR1 is MNHEY and CDR2 is SVGAGI. The V gene lost 2 bases and the J gene lost 3 bases, with 5 bases spanning the gap. CDR3 residues: CASSYVGGNTIYF. The CDR3 nucleotides read TGTGCCAGCAGTTACGTCGGTGGAAACACCATATATTTT.

The CDR3 nucleotides read TGTGCCAGCAGTCCCGGGACAGGGACCACCGGGGAGCTGTTTTTT. It yields the protein CASSPGTGTTGELFF. V gene TRBV6-5 combines with J gene TRBJ2-2, with TRBD1 matching 9 bases. Trimming took 5 bases from V and 4 from J; bases not matched to a gene: 5. This CDR3 is built from 15 residues. Germline V CDR1 and CDR2: MNHEY, SVGAGI.

V is TRBV27 and J is TRBJ2-7; D is ambiguous. The germline V and J ends were trimmed by 5 bases and 3 bases, with 14 bases remaining between them. Germline loops: CDR1 MNHEY, CDR2 SMNVEV (reference sequence). This CDR3 has 14 amino acids. This chain's CDR3 is CASSIRRHRYEQYF. Here the CDR3 DNA reads TGTGCCAGCAGTATCCGTCGACACCGCTACGAGCAGTACTTC.